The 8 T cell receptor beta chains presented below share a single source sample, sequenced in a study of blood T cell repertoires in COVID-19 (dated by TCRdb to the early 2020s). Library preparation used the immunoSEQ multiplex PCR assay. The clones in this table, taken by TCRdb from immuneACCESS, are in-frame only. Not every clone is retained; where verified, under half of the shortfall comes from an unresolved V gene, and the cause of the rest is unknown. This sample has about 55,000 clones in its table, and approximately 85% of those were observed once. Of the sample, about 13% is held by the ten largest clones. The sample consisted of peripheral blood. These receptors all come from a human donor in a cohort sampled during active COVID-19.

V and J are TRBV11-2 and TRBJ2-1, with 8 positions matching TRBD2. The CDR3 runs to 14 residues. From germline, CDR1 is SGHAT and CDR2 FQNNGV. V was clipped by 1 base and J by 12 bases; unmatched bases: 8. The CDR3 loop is CASSLVQTGGRQFF. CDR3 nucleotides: TGTGCCAGCAGCTTAGTCCAGACGGGGGGGCGGCAGTTCTTC.

The CDR3: CASSYGAGGLTDTQYF. In DNA form, the CDR3 reads TGTGCCAGCAGTTACGGAGCGGGAGGGCTGACAGATACGCAGTATTTT. The J gene is TRBJ2-3, the V gene TRBV6-2 or TRBV6-3; 10 bases align to TRBD2. J was trimmed by 3 bases and V by 2 bases; bases with no gene match: 5. Germline CDR1 and CDR2: MNHEY and SVGEGT. The CDR3 length is 16 residues.

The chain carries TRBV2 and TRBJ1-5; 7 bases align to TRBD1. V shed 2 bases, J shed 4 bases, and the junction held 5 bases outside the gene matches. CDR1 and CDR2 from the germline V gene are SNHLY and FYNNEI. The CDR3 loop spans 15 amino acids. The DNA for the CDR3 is TGTGCCAGCAGTGAACAGGGGGTAGGGAATCAGCCCCAGCATTTT. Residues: CASSEQGVGNQPQHF.

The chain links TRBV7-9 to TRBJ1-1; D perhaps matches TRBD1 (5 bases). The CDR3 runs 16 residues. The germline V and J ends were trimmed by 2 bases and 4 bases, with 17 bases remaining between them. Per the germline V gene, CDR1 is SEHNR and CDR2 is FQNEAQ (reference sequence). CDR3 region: CASSLPRAGLGTEAFF. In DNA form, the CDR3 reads TGTGCCAGCAGCTTACCCAGGGCAGGGTTGGGCACTGAAGCTTTCTTT.

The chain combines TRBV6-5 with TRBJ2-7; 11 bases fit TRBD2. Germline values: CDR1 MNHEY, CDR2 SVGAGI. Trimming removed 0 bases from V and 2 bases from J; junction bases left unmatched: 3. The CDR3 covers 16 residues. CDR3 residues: CASSYSRLAGPYEQYF. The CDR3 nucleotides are TGTGCCAGCAGTTACTCCCGACTAGCGGGGCCCTACGAGCAGTACTTC.

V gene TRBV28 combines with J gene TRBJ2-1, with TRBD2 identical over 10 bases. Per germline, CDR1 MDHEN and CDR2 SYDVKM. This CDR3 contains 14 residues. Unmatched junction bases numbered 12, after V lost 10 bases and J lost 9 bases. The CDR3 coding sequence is TGTGCCAACTCGCTAGCGGGAGTAGGGCGTGAGCAGTTCTTC. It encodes CANSLAGVGREQFF.

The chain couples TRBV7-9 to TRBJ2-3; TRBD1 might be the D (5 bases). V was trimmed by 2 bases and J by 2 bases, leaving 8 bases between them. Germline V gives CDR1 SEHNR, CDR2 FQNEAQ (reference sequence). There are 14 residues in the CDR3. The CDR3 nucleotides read TGTGCCAGCAGCTTATTCAGGGTCACAGATACGCAGTATTTT. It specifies CASSLFRVTDTQYF. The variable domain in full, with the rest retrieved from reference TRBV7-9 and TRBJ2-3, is DTGVSQNPRHKITKRGQNVTFRCDPISEHNRLYWYRQTLGQGPEFLTYFQNEAQLEKSRLLSDRFSAERPKGSFSTLEIQRTEQGDSAMYLCASSLFRVTDTQYFGPGTRLTVL.

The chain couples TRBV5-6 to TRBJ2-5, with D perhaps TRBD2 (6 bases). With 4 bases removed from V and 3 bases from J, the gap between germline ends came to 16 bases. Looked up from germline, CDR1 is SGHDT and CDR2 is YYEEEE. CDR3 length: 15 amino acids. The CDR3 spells CASSPNLGGKETQYF. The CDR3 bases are TGTGCCAGCAGCCCTAATCTGGGAGGCAAAGAGACCCAGTACTTC.